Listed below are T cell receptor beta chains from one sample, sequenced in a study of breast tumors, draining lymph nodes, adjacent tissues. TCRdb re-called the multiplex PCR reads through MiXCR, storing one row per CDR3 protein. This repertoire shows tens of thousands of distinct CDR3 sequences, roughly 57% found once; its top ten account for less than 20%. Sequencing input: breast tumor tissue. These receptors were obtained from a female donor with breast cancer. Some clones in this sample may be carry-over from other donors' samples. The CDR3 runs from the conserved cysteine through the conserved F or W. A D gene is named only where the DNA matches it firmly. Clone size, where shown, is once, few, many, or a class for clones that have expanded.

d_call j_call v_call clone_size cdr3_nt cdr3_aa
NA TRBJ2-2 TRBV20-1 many TGCAGTGCCGAGAGGGGAGCCCTGAACACCGGGGAGCTGTTTTTT CSAERGALNTGELFF
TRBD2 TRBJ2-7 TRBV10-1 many TGCGCCAGCAGTGAGATGGTAGCGGGCCCCGACGAGCAGTACTTC CASSEMVAGPDEQYF
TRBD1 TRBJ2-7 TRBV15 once TGTGCCTCCAGCAGTGCTAGAGGGGACAGGGGTCTGGGCTACGAGCAGTACTTC CASSSARGDRGLGYEQYF
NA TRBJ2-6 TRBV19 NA TGTGCCACAGGGTACGGGGCCAACGTCCTGACTTTC CATGYGANVLTF
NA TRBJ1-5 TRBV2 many TGTGCCAGCAGTGTGCGGGGGGGGGCCGGCAATCAGCCCCAGCATTTT CASSVRGGAGNQPQHF
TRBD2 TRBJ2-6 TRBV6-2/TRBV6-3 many TGTGCCAGCAGATCCCCGCTAGCTAGCGGGGTAAGCTCTGGGGCCAACGTCCTGACTTTC CASRSPLASGVSSGANVLTF
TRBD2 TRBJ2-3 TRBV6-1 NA TGTGCCAGCACCCGACTAGCGGGGAACACAGATACGCAGTATTTT CASTRLAGNTDTQYF
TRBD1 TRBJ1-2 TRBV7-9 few TGTGCCAGCAGCTTATGGGACAGGAACTATGGCTACACCTTC CASSLWDRNYGYTF
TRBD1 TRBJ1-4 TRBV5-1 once TGCGCCAGCAGCTTCAGGACAGGGAACGAAAAACTGTTTTTT CASSFRTGNEKLFF
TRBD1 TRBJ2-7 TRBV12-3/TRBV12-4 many TGTGCCAGCAGTCGCAGGGGGAGCTCCTACGAGCAGTACTTC CASSRRGSSYEQYF
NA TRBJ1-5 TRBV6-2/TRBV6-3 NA TGTGCCAGCAGTCATCAAGGGGCCTATCAGCCCCAGCATTTT CASSHQGAYQPQHF
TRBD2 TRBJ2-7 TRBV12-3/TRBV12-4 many TGTGCCAGCAGTTTACAGCGGGAGGGCCGTGGGGAGCAGTACTTC CASSLQREGRGEQYF
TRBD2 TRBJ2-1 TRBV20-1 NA TGCAGTGCTGCGGGACTAGCGGGAGGTAGCTACAATGAGCAGTTCTTC CSAAGLAGGSYNEQFF
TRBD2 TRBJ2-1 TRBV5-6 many TGTGCCAGCAGCTTGGGACTAGCGGGGTCCAATGAGCAGTTCTTC CASSLGLAGSNEQFF
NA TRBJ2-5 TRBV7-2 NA TGTGCCAGCAGATCAGCGGGTAGCCAAGAGACCCAGTACTTC CASRSAGSQETQYF
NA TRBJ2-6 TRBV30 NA TGTGCCTGGAGTGTAGGACTGACTTTC CAWSVGLTF
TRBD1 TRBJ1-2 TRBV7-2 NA TGTGCCAGCAGCTTCCTCGGACAGGCTCAGGACTATGGCTACACCTTC CASSFLGQAQDYGYTF
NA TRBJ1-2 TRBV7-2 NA TGTGCCAGCAGCTTAGCGATGCAGTCTCTTGGCTACACCTTC CASSLAMQSLGYTF
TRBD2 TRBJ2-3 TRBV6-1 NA TGTGCCAGCAGTGCACTAGCGGGAGTGGACCCCACAGATACGCAGTATTTT CASSALAGVDPTDTQYF
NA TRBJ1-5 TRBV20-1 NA TGCAGTGCTGCCCCGGGCAGCTACGAGCATTTT CSAAPGSYEHF
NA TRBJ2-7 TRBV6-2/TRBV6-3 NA TGTGCCAGCAGTCACTCCATAGGGAGGTTCCCCTACGAGCAGTACTTC CASSHSIGRFPYEQYF
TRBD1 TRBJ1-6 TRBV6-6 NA TGTGCCAGCATGGGAGGGACAGTTAGTTCACCCCTCCACTTT CASMGGTVSSPLHF
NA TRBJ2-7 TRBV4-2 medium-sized TGTGCCAGCAGCCAAGTGTCGGGAGAGGGCAGCGGCTACGAGCAGTACTTC CASSQVSGEGSGYEQYF
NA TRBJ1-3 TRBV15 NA TGTGCCACCAACCTTGGTGGCACTCACTCTGGAAACACCATATATTTT CATNLGGTHSGNTIYF
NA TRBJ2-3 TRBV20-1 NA TGCAGTGCTAGATTCCGGGACCACTCCTACAATGAGCAGTATTTT CSARFRDHSYNEQYF